One and the same sample provided the 19 T cell receptor beta chains below, sequenced in a study of cytomegalovirus exposure and HLA in healthy donors. Both 60 Vbeta primers and 13 Jbeta primers went into the PCR. Sequenced by immunoSEQ multiplex PCR; TCRdb stores in-frame clones only, minus some. The sample records roughly 150,000 clones, almost 75% being singletons. Sequenced sample: PBMCs. The receptors were sampled from a woman between 18 and 29 years old in good health and CMV-seropositive.

This CDR3 reads CSVEGRGDEKLFF. DNA for the CDR3: TGCAGCGTTGAGGGCAGGGGGGATGAAAAACTGTTTTTT. The rearrangement uses TRBV29-1 and TRBJ1-4; TRBD1 aligns across 7 bases. The V segment lost 3 bases and the J segment 6 bases; nucleotides outside the gene matches: 4. The CDR3 runs 13 residues. Germline CDR1 is SQVTM and CDR2 is ANQGSEA.

This clone was seen only a few times. This chain joins TRBV7-9 and TRBJ2-3; tentatively, D is TRBD2 (6 bases). The CDR3 runs to 15 residues. V was trimmed by 5 bases and J by 3 bases, leaving 15 bases between them. The germline V gene has CDR1 SEHNR and CDR2 FQNEAQ (reference sequence). CDR3 sequence reads: CASSPVGAGTDTQYF. The DNA of the CDR3 is TGTGCCAGCAGCCCGGTCGGGGCGGGGACAGATACGCAGTATTTT.

The genes are TRBV4-3 and TRBJ2-7; the D gene is possibly TRBD2 (6 bases). V lost 0 bases to trimming and J lost 4 bases, with 10 bases between them. The CDR3 loop spans 14 amino acids. Germline V gene sequence: CDR1 LGHNA, CDR2 YSLEER. The CDR3 reads CASSQDAGGYEQYF. In DNA form, the CDR3 reads TGCGCCAGCAGCCAAGATGCCGGGGGTTACGAGCAGTACTTC.

This rearrangement joins TRBV5-1 to TRBJ2-1; TRBD2 agrees at 7 bases. Germline V gives CDR1 SGHRS, CDR2 YFSETQ. The CDR3 has 15 amino acids. Trimming took 4 bases from V and 4 from J; bases not matched to a gene: 8. The CDR3 reads CASSPQGGGYNEQFF. The DNA for the CDR3 is TGCGCCAGCAGCCCCCAGGGCGGGGGTTACAATGAGCAGTTCTTC.

This clone was found a few times. CDR3 bases: TGTGCCATCAGTGACGGACGGGGGACTGAAGCTTTCTTT. Translation: CAISDGRGTEAFF. The chain carries TRBV10-3 and TRBJ1-1; D is possibly TRBD1 (5 bases). Germline CDR1 ENHRY, CDR2 SYGVKD. The germline V and J ends were trimmed by 3 bases and 5 bases, with 10 bases remaining between them. The CDR3 runs 13 residues.

The CDR3 is CASSSPGHSTDTQYF. In DNA, the CDR3 is TGCGCCAGCAGCTCCCCGGGACATAGCACAGATACGCAGTATTTT. The rearrangement uses TRBV5-1 and TRBJ2-3; a possible D gene is TRBD1 (6 bases). The length of the CDR3 is 15 residues. The germline CDR1 and CDR2 sequences are SGHRS and YFSETQ. Trimming pared 3 bases from V and 0 bases from J, leaving 11 bases between.

A few counts support this clone. The V and J genes are TRBV18 and TRBJ2-2, with TRBD2 identical over 9 bases. The CDR3 totals 17 residues. J was trimmed by 4 bases and V by 0 bases; bases with no gene match: 6. CDR1 is KGHSH and CDR2 is LQKENI in the germline V gene. The CDR3 nucleotides are TGTGCCAGCTCACCACCGGGGCTAGCGGGGCGCACCGGGGAGCTGTTTTTT. Protein sequence: CASSPPGLAGRTGELFF.

The J gene is TRBJ1-4, the V gene TRBV2; 8 bases align to TRBD1. The CDR3 is 15 residues long. Trimming cost V 5 bases and J 8 bases; bases outside gene matches: 10. Germline-derived CDR1 and CDR2 are SNHLY and FYNNEI. In DNA form, the CDR3 reads TGTGCCAGCAGTAACAGGGGGATACGAGGCGAAAAACTGTTTTTT. It encodes CASSNRGIRGEKLFF.

V is TRBV7-9 and J is TRBJ2-1, with 8 bases matching TRBD2. Trimming took 3 bases from V and 6 from J; bases not matched to a gene: 4. Germline loops: CDR1 SEHNR, CDR2 FQNEAQ (reference sequence). This CDR3 spans 14 amino acids. The CDR3 sequence: CASSFGGASNEQFF. DNA of the CDR3: TGTGCCAGCAGCTTCGGGGGGGCCTCCAATGAGCAGTTCTTC.

The V and J genes are TRBV29-1 and TRBJ2-5, with a possible D match to TRBD1 (5 bases). The germline gives CDR1 SQVTM, CDR2 ANQGSEA. The CDR3 sequence is 13 residues long. V was shortened by 3 bases and J by 4 bases, with 12 bases between the two germline ends. The CDR3 nucleotides are TGCAGCGTTGACTGGGGCCACCGAGAGACCCAGTACTTC. Translation: CSVDWGHRETQYF.

The chain employs TRBV6-1 and TRBJ2-7; possibly TRBD1 for D (6 bases). V was shortened by 6 bases and J by 3 bases, with 6 bases between the two germline ends. Germline lookup yields CDR1 MNHNS and CDR2 SASEGT. The CDR3 spans 11 residues. The CDR3: CASRDSYEQYF. In DNA, the CDR3 is TGTGCCAGCAGGGACAGCTACGAGCAGTACTTC.

V and J are TRBV7-3 and TRBJ2-5; TRBD2 matches at 8 bases. CDR1 SGHTA and CDR2 FQGTGA come from the germline V gene. This CDR3 has 14 amino acids. Trimming removed 0 bases from V and 3 bases from J; junction bases left unmatched: 0. The CDR3 DNA reads as TGTGCCAGCAGCTTAACTAGCGGGGAAGAGACCCAGTACTTC. This sequence encodes CASSLTSGEETQYF.

The chain has TRBV10-3 and TRBJ2-1; 9 bases are shared with TRBD2. CDR3 size: 14 residues. The V segment lost 11 bases and the J segment 7 bases; nucleotides outside the gene matches: 12. Germline assignment: CDR1 ENHRY and CDR2 SYGVKD. CDR3 sequence reads: CAHSPAGGLNEQFF. In DNA form, the CDR3 reads TGTGCCCATAGCCCGGCGGGGGGGCTTAATGAGCAGTTCTTC.

V is TRBV18 and J is TRBJ1-2; D ambiguous. V lost 4 bases to trimming and J lost 0 bases, with 15 bases between them. CDR1 KGHSH and CDR2 LQKENI come from the germline V gene. The CDR3 loop spans 16 amino acids. The CDR3 nucleotides read TGTGCCAGCTCACGACGTTCGGACTCAGCTAACTATGGCTACACCTTC. It yields the protein CASSRRSDSANYGYTF.

For the CDR3, the DNA is TGTGCCAGCAGCTCCCCCCTAGGCTACACCTTC. Protein: CASSSPLGYTF. J is TRBJ1-2 and V is TRBV7-3; D is unclear. The ends were cut back, 4 bases at V and 8 bases at J, with 8 bases in the middle. CDR1 SGHTA and CDR2 FQGTGA come from the germline V gene. This CDR3 region has 11 residues.

In this sample, this clone turned up a few times. An end of the junction does not agree with germline; a read error may underlie this. This sequence joins TRBV7-9 and TRBJ2-5; TRBD1 aligns across 10 bases. CDR1 SEHNR and CDR2 FQNEAQ come from the germline V gene (reference sequence). The CDR3 consists of 15 residues. CDR3 bases: TGTTCCAGCAGCTTGGGGACAGGGGAGGCGGAGACCCAGTACTTC. Encoded protein: CSSSLGTGEAETQYF.

The rearrangement links TRBV14 to TRBJ2-1; TRBD1 agrees at 7 bases. The CDR3 covers 17 residues. V was pared by 1 base and J by 5 bases, with 11 bases of the junction left unmatched. Germline V gives CDR1 SGHDN, CDR2 FVKESK. CDR3 nucleotides: TGTGCCAGCAGCCAAGGCCGTCAAGGACAGGTCAACAATGAGCAGTTCTTC. Translating it yields CASSQGRQGQVNNEQFF.

This rearrangement joins TRBV2 to TRBJ1-1; D not resolved. Germline V lookup: CDR1 SNHLY, CDR2 FYNNEI. Trimming took off 8 bases at V and 1 base at J, with 14 bases between the two ends. There are 14 residues in the CDR3. CDR3 residues: CASGGGVRNTEAFF. CDR3 in DNA: TGTGCCAGCGGCGGCGGGGTGAGGAACACTGAAGCTTTCTTT.

The genes are TRBV5-6 and TRBJ1-5, with 9 bases lining up with TRBD1. CDR1 and CDR2 (germline): SGHDT, YYEEEE. J was trimmed by 5 bases and V by 4 bases; bases with no gene match: 10. The CDR3 covers 16 residues. CDR3 in amino acids: CASSGRDRARDQPQHF. The CDR3 nucleotides read TGTGCCAGCAGCGGCAGGGACAGGGCGCGGGATCAGCCCCAGCATTTT.